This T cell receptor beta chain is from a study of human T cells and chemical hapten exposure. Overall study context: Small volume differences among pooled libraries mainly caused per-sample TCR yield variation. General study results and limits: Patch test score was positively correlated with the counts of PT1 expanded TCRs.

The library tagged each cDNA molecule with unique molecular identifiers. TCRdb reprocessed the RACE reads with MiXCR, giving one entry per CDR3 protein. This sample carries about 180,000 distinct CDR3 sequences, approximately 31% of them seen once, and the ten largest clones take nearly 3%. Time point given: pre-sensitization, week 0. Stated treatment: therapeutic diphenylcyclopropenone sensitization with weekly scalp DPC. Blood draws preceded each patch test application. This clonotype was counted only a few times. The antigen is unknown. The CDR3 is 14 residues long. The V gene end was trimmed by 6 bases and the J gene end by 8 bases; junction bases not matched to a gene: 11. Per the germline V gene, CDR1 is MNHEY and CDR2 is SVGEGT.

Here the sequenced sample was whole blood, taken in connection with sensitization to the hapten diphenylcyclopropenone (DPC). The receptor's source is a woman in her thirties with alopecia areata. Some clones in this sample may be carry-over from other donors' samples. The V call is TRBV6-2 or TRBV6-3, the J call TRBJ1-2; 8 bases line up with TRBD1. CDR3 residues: CASSPSGGQGGYTF. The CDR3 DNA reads TGTGCCAGCAGCCCAAGTGGAGGACAGGGAGGCTACACCTTC.